This T cell receptor (beta chain) originates from a study of blood T cells in healthy people across ages. Donors were systemically healthy Caucasian individuals from Russia aged 6 to 90 years. Extraction yielded at least 6 micrograms of total RNA per sample. Using a J-beta primer mix together with a sample-barcoded 5' primer, a second PCR was run for roughly 7 to 12 cycles. In TCRdb, the 5' RACE reads were re-called with MiXCR into one record per CDR3 protein. The repertoire holds 580,000 or so distinct CDR3 sequences, around half seen once, with about 22% in the top ten. This clonotype came up many times. Sequenced input: blood. This TCR derives from an elderly man in good health.

In DNA form, the CDR3 reads TGTGCCAGCAGTTCCAACATTCGGGGCACTGAAGCTTTCTTT. This translates into CASSSNIRGTEAFF. The chain has TRBV6-5 and TRBJ1-1; D gene uncertain. Germline V lookup: CDR1 MNHEY, CDR2 SVGAGI. Trimming removed 4 bases from V and 4 bases from J, with 13 bases in between. This CDR3 comprises 14 residues.